The sequence of this T cell receptor beta chain was determined in a study of cytomegalovirus exposure and HLA in healthy donors. Study results and limitations: A later analysis reportedly identified an Asian-associated ancestry cluster as carrying fewer N-insertions than the approximately 730-donor mean. Immune exposure information available was restricted to CMV serostatus. Within an earlier analysis, most TCR beta V segments proved productive either about 90% or about 30% of the time. Reported performance of the classifier showed diagnosis of cytomegalovirus status with high specificity and sensitivity.

As regards this clone: Its specificity is unknown.

PCR involved 60 Vbeta and 13 Jbeta primers. Method: immunoSEQ multiplex PCR; TCRdb's copy keeps in-frame clones and lacks some. The table shows 100,000 to 150,000 clones, with roughly a tenth occurring only once. This CDR3 comprises 13 residues. Trimming took 4 bases from V and 7 from J, leaving 14 bases between them. Looked up from germline, CDR1 is SGDLS and CDR2 is YYNGEE. The sample taken for sequencing was PBMCs. V usage is TRBV9 and J usage is TRBJ1-1; a possible D gene is TRBD1 (5 bases). This receptor was obtained from a woman aged 18-29 years in good health and CMV-seropositive. CDR3 protein: CASSQGDDSEAFF. CDR3 coding DNA: TGTGCCAGCAGCCAAGGAGATGACAGTGAAGCTTTCTTT.